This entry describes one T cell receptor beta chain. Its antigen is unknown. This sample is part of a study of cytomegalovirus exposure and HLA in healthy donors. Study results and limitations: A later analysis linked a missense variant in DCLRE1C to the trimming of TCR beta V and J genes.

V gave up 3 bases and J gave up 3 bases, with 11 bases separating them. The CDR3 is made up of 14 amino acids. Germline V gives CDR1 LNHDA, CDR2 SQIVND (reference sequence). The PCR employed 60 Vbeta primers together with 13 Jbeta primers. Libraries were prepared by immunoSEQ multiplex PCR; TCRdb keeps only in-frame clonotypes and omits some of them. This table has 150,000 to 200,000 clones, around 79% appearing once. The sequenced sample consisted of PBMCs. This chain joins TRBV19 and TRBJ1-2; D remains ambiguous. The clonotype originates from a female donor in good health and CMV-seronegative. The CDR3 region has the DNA TGTGCCAGTAGTATCGGGATTGGAGACTATGGCTACACCTTC. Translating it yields CASSIGIGDYGYTF.